A selection of T cell receptor beta chains follows, all from one sample in a study of blood T cell repertoires in COVID-19. Profiled with immunoSEQ multiplex PCR; TCRdb holds only in-frame clones, not every one. The sample yields fewer than 250,000 clones, around 90% seen once. Sequencing used peripheral blood. The receptors were sampled from a man aged 25 to 40 with COVID-19, enrolled during active disease. CDR3s include the opening cysteine and the closing phenylalanine or tryptophan. A D gene is named only where the DNA matches it firmly. The size entry is marked missing in some rows and otherwise reads once, few, many or a size class.

>TRBJ1-2|NA|NA|TRBV18
TGTGCCAGCTCACCACGTGTACAGGACGGAGACTATGGCTACACCTTC
CASSPRVQDGDYGYTF
>TRBJ2-1|NA|TRBD2|TRBV10-3
TGTGCCATCAGTGAGTCCCTGACTAGCGGGGGCTACAATGAGCAGTTCTTC
CAISESLTSGGYNEQFF
>TRBJ1-2|NA|TRBD1|TRBV6-5
TGTGCCAGCATTAACAGGGGATCCCTCTATGGCTACACCTTC
CASINRGSLYGYTF
>TRBJ2-7|NA|NA|TRBV2
TGTGCCAGCAGTAACCTGGGGATAGCGCGCTCCTACGAGCAGTACTTC
CASSNLGIARSYEQYF
>TRBJ1-5|NA|NA|TRBV28
TGTGCCAGCACCGTGTTCCCGGGCAATCAGCCCCAGCATTTT
CASTVFPGNQPQHF
>TRBJ1-2|NA|NA|TRBV6-5
TGTGCCACCCCGACGGGGGGTGATAGAGACGGCTACACCTTC
CATPTGGDRDGYTF
>TRBJ1-2|NA|TRBD1|TRBV19
TGTGCCAGTAGTATATTGTGGGACAGGGACTCCAATGGCTACACCTTC
CASSILWDRDSNGYTF
>TRBJ1-5|NA|NA|TRBV11-3
TGTGCCAGCAGCTTATGCTGGGGCCCAGGTGCAAATCAGCCCCAGCATTTT
CASSLCWGPGANQPQHF
>TRBJ2-7|NA|TRBD2|TRBV3-1/TRBV3-2
TGTGCCAGCAGCCCACTAGCGGGGTTTACCGACGAGCAGTACTTC
CASSPLAGFTDEQYF
>TRBJ1-3|NA|TRBD1|TRBV5-1
TGCGCCAGCAGCACGTGGACAGGGGCTGGAAACACCATATATTTT
CASSTWTGAGNTIYF
>TRBJ1-2|NA|NA|TRBV30
TGTGCCTGGAAGCGGCAGGATGGCTACACCTTC
CAWKRQDGYTF
>TRBJ1-3|NA|NA|TRBV5-1
TGCGCCAGCAGCTTAGGGGCTGGAAACACCATATATTTT
CASSLGAGNTIYF
>TRBJ1-2|NA|TRBD1|TRBV5-1
TGCGCCAGCAGCCTTCCCTCAGGGGGCGAGAAAGGCTACACCTTC
CASSLPSGGEKGYTF
>TRBJ2-4|NA|TRBD1|TRBV19
TGTGCCAGTAGTTCCCGGACAGGACTCGACATTCAGTACTTC
CASSSRTGLDIQYF
>TRBJ1-2|once|TRBD1|TRBV18
TGTGCCAGCTCCCCGGACAGGATCTATGGCTACACCTTC
CASSPDRIYGYTF
>TRBJ2-1|NA|TRBD1|TRBV6-6
TGTGCCAGCAGTCCGGGACAGGGTTACAATGAGCAGTTCTTC
CASSPGQGYNEQFF